The 15 T cell receptor beta chains in this list originate from one sample, sequenced in a study of cytomegalovirus exposure and HLA in healthy donors (TCRdb year 2017). The library relied on the immunoSEQ multiplex PCR assay. For the multiplex PCR, a mixture combining 60 forward primers for TCR Vbeta segments and 13 reverse primers for TCR Jbeta segments was used. TCRdb holds this immuneACCESS table with in-frame rearrangements only. Some clones are missing; in checked studies, unresolved V genes explain under half, and the rest has no known cause. The sample table shows some 200,000 clones, and approximately 9.5% are seen once. The leading ten clones occupy over 1% of the sample. Sequencing used PBMCs. The receptors stem from a woman aged 25-40 years in good health and CMV-seropositive.

Only a few counts were recorded for this clone. The V and J genes are TRBV4-1 and TRBJ1-4; 7 bases line up with TRBD1. Germline V gene lookup returns CDR1 MGHRA and CDR2 YSYEKL. V trimming: 7 bases; J trimming: 6 bases; junction bases outside the gene matches: 11. This CDR3 spans 15 amino acids. The CDR3 DNA is TGCGCCAGCACTGAGGGAGACAGGGATTATGAAAAACTGTTTTTT. It is translated as CASTEGDRDYEKLFF.

This clone was counted only a few times. The chain carries TRBV7-9 and TRBJ1-1; D gene unclear. Per germline, CDR1 SEHNR and CDR2 FQNEAQ (reference sequence). The germline V and J ends were trimmed by 4 bases and 8 bases, with 8 bases remaining between them. The CDR3 extends over 11 amino acids. The chain's CDR3 is CASSSTGEAFF. The CDR3 region has the DNA TGTGCCAGCAGCTCAACCGGGGAAGCTTTCTTT.

This clone was detected a few times. This chain joins TRBV5-1 and TRBJ1-1; D possibly corresponds to TRBD1 (5 bases). Between the trimmed V and J ends, which lost 5 bases and 2 bases, there was a span of 10 bases. This CDR3 region has 13 residues. The germline gives CDR1 SGHRS, CDR2 YFSETQ. The DNA of the CDR3 is TGCGCCAGCAGACTACAGGAAAACACTGAAGCTTTCTTT. This sequence encodes CASRLQENTEAFF. Combining the CDR3 with reference TRBV5-1 and TRBJ1-1 gives the whole variable domain KAGVTQTPRYLIKTRGQQVTLSCSPISGHRSVSWYQQTPGQGLQFLFEYFSETQRNKGNFPGRFSGRQFSNSRSEMNVSTLELGDSALYLCASRLQENTEAFFGQGTRLTVV.

The chain links TRBV6-5 to TRBJ1-1; TRBD1 might be the D (6 bases). The V gene lost 6 bases and the J gene lost 5 bases, with 19 bases spanning the gap. The germline gives CDR1 MNHEY, CDR2 SVGAGI. This CDR3 contains 15 residues. The CDR3 DNA reads TGTGCCAGCAGCCCCCTTGGGAGGGGGGGAACTGAAGCTTTCTTT. Its translation is CASSPLGRGGTEAFF.

This clone was picked up a small number of times. The chain has TRBV9 and TRBJ2-3, with 13 bases fitting TRBD2. V lost 4 bases to trimming and J lost 5 bases; unmatched junction nucleotides: 7. The CDR3 consists of 16 residues. The germline CDR1 and CDR2 sequences are SGDLS and YYNGEE. The chain's CDR3 is CASSTGLAGAIDTQYF. In DNA, the CDR3 is TGTGCCAGCAGCACCGGACTAGCGGGAGCTATAGATACGCAGTATTTT.

The rearrangement uses TRBV6-1 and TRBJ2-7; 11 positions match TRBD1. Germline V CDR1 and CDR2: MNHNS, SASEGT. This CDR3 has 15 amino acids. J was trimmed by 3 bases and V by 4 bases; bases with no gene match: 5. CDR3 in amino acids: CASSGGGTGGYEQYF. For the CDR3, the DNA is TGTGCCAGCAGTGGAGGGGGGACAGGGGGCTACGAGCAGTACTTC.

The chain uses TRBV21-1 and TRBJ1-2; the table's D call, TRBD1, was not checked against the DNA. TRBV21-1 is a pseudogene locus. This CDR3 region has 15 residues. The CDR3 loop reads CASTLQGALNHGYTF. CDR3 bases: TGTGCCAGCACCTTACAGGGGGCATTAAATCATGGCTACACCTTC.

V and J are TRBV5-4 and TRBJ1-2; maybe TRBD1 (6 bases). The CDR3 length is 15 residues. The V end lost 0 bases, the J end lost 8 bases, and 17 bases lay between the germline ends. Looked up from germline, CDR1 is SGHNT and CDR2 is YYREEE (reference sequence). The CDR3 sequence: CASSLAGAGDRGYTF. The CDR3 nucleotides read TGTGCCAGCAGCTTGGCCGGCGCAGGGGATAGGGGCTACACCTTC.

This clone was seen a few times. CDR3: CATQDGGQETQYF. The CDR3 nucleotides read TGTGCCACCCAGGACGGAGGACAAGAGACCCAGTACTTC. The rearrangement uses TRBV6-5 and TRBJ2-5, with D tentatively TRBD2 (5 bases). The V end was cut by 10 bases, the J end by 2 bases, with 14 bases between. Germline V gene data show CDR1 as MNHEY and CDR2 as SVGAGI. The CDR3 has 13 amino acids.

This clone has more than one count but fewer than ten. The chain couples TRBV19 to TRBJ1-2; D may be TRBD1 (6 bases). The CDR3 covers 14 residues. V was pared by 5 bases and J by 3 bases, with 13 bases between. Germline V gives CDR1 LNHDA, CDR2 SQIVND (reference sequence). The CDR3, as DNA: TGTGCCAGTAGTGCGTTACAGGGCTACTATGGCTACACCTTC. Residues: CASSALQGYYGYTF.

This clone was seen a handful of times. This rearrangement joins TRBV2 to TRBJ1-2, with no clear D. Trimming took off 2 bases at V and 8 bases at J, with 12 bases between the two ends. The CDR3 spans 13 residues. Germline lookup yields CDR1 SNHLY and CDR2 FYNNEI. The CDR3, as DNA: TGTGCCAGCAGTGAATGGATCCGGGAGGGCTACACCTTC. This sequence encodes CASSEWIREGYTF.

This clone has more than one count but fewer than ten. This rearrangement joins TRBV9 to TRBJ2-7; TRBD2 might be the D (5 bases). This CDR3 contains 13 residues. The V gene lost 0 bases and the J gene lost 7 bases, with 11 bases spanning the gap. Germline CDR1 and CDR2: SGDLS and YYNGEE. The CDR3 DNA sequence: TGTGCCAGCAGCGTAGGAGCGACGGGGGAGCAGTACTTC. Protein product: CASSVGATGEQYF.

The rearrangement uses TRBV4-1 and TRBJ2-7, with unresolved D. This CDR3 is 16 amino acids long. The germline gives CDR1 MGHRA, CDR2 YSYEKL. Trimming took off 1 base at V and 3 bases at J, with 16 bases between the two ends. The CDR3 protein is CASSQGRSHSSYEQYF. In DNA form, the CDR3 reads TGCGCCAGCAGCCAAGGCCGGAGTCACTCGAGCTACGAGCAGTACTTC.

V is TRBV29-1 and J is TRBJ2-2; perhaps TRBD1 as D (6 bases). The CDR3 is made up of 13 amino acids. The germline gives CDR1 SQVTM, CDR2 ANQGSEA. Trimming pared 7 bases from V and 5 bases from J, leaving 14 bases between. The DNA of the CDR3 is TGCAGCGGAACAGGGTTAAGTACCGGGGAGCTGTTTTTT. Translating gives CSGTGLSTGELFF.

This clone was recorded a few times. This rearrangement joins TRBV29-1 to TRBJ2-2, with D perhaps TRBD1 (5 bases). Between the trimmed V and J ends, which lost 7 bases and 1 base, there was a span of 13 bases. The CDR3 spans 14 residues. CDR1 is SQVTM and CDR2 is ANQGSEA in the germline V gene. CDR3 coding DNA: TGCAGCGGTGTTGACAGCGTGAACACCGGGGAGCTGTTTTTT. This sequence encodes CSGVDSVNTGELFF.